This record concerns one TCR beta chain sequence. The clone's antigen remains unknown. Base qualities are not provided; no much larger clone lies one nucleotide away. The protocol used for the library was the immunoSEQ multiplex PCR assay. A mixture of 60 forward primers for TCR Vbeta segments and 13 reverse primers for TCR Jbeta segments was used in the multiplex PCR. The CDR3 region of rearranged TCR beta genes was amplified from genomic DNA by a multiplex PCR assay. Amplified TCR beta libraries were sequenced as 87-base-pair reads on the Illumina HiSeq System. From the authors' description of their analysis: A later analysis tallied roughly 76 million unique TCR beta chains across the approximately 670 repertoires, and some 12 million of those chains were shared by two or more donors. Raw reads were error-corrected and collapsed into unique sequences by a nearest-neighbor algorithm in which closely related sequences were merged to remove PCR and sequencing errors. Alignment of CDR3 sequences to IMGT reference sequences was used to assign V, D and J gene segments. For a sequence to be retained, a match of at least six nucleotides was required to both a V gene segment and a J gene segment. Rearrangements were classified as productive when the CDR3 lacked stop codons and remained in frame with V and J, and all other rearrangements were classified as non-productive. CDR3 was defined by IMGT convention, running from the second conserved V-encoded cysteine to the conserved J-encoded phenylalanine. In an earlier analysis of 500 to 650 of the donors, sequences lacking an unambiguous match to a single V gene segment were excluded. An earlier analysis of several hundred of the donors called V segments functional above 56.7% productive rearrangements and segregating when the between-donor standard deviation exceeded 5%. A statistical classification framework was built for diagnosing cytomegalovirus status from the catalog of TCR beta chain sequences. In a later analysis, TCR nucleotide sequences were compared against IMGT/GENE-DB human TR gene sequences so that V and J genes could be assigned. A later analysis assigned CDR3 sequences and most-parsimonious VDJ recombination scenarios with the TCRdist pipeline. In a later analysis, each TCR beta chain was defined by its CDR3 amino acid sequence together with its V-gene family, and reads without a unique V-gene family were excluded. As a way to deal with suspected cross-contamination and a sequencing artifact, a later analysis dropped 450 to 700 nucleotide sequences that were highly shared and had low generation probability. In a later analysis, a clonal expansion index was calculated for each public chain from normalized within-repertoire ranks of inferred template counts. Generation probabilities in a later analysis came from a VDJ recombination model fitted to out-of-frame rearrangements, and those results were checked against IGoR. In a later analysis, TCR-TCR, TCR-HLA and TCR-CMV co-occurrence was scored with hypergeometric tests, and a repertoire-size bias correction was applied to TCR pairs. To estimate false discovery rates, a later analysis permuted the HLA or CMV assignments 20 times. In a later analysis, co-occurring TCRs were grouped using DBSCAN, with TCRdist sequence similarity added in when clustering inside HLA-allele-positive subsets. Co-occurrence clustering excluded repertoires with fewer than 30,000 or more than 120,000 public chains, plus five with anomalous nucleotide sharing. As stored in TCRdb, this immuneACCESS dataset retains in-frame rearrangements with V and J assigned. A fraction of the clones does not appear; measured against another copy, unresolved V genes explain less than half of the discrepancy, and the remainder lacks a known reason. V and J calls and clone size are as listed in that table; D and trimming were resolved from the DNA. This sample lists about 110,000 clones; around three quarters were detected once. 3.1% of the sample is in the top ten clones.

This sample is drawn from a study of cytomegalovirus exposure and HLA in healthy donors (dated by TCRdb to between 2016 and 2019). General notes on the study: According to an earlier analysis of several hundred of the donors, about 179 million T cells yielded 117 million unique TCR beta sequences and around 300 Gb of sequence data. An early release covering more than 500 HLA-typed donors comprised around 300 gigabases of sequencing data and around 86 million unique TCR sequences. Of the roughly 410 genotyped donors, more than 75% were placed in the genetic ancestry cluster associated with self-reported Caucasian donors. The study was designed to test whether signatures of past pathogen exposure could be identified by cataloging public T cell receptors. Using immunosequencing, the study profiled T cell repertoires from 666 subjects and related those repertoires to cytomegalovirus serostatus. A separate validation cohort of more than 100 different subjects was used in addition to the roughly 640-subject first cohort. The study combined high-throughput TCR immunosequencing, statistical association of individual TCRs with disease status, and machine learning to predict cytomegalovirus infection status. In a later analysis, previously published TCR beta repertoires from 600 to 850 donors were re-analyzed and high-resolution HLA genotyping was added so that TCR occurrence patterns could be studied. Rather than drawing on any new phenotypic data, the later analysis identified candidate immune exposures from TCR beta sequences and the way those sequences occurred across donors. An earlier analysis of approximately 640 of the donors applied high-throughput TCR beta sequencing to assess whether each TCR beta V gene segment acted as functional or pseudogenic. Alongside the repertoire data, information on donor age, sex, ethnicity and CMV serostatus was compiled. A later genetic analysis took genome-wide SNP genotypes for 398 of the 666 donors and used that subset as a discovery cohort. Every repertoire in the discovery cohort had been generated on one and the same sequencing platform. HLA typing included class I and class II loci at four-digit resolution. Typing coverage differed by locus: A, B, C, DRB1 and DQB1 were typed in about 620-640 donors, DQA1 in approximately 520, DPA1 in approximately 610, and DPB1 in 400 to 490. Because of strong linkage in the cohort, 4 to 6 DR-DQ haplotypes were treated as single units for association and clustering. Across some 400 genotyped donors of the cohort, an average of 235,054 unique TCR beta nucleotide sequences per donor were sequenced, and roughly 18% of those sequences were non-productive. Points the paper makes about the study in general: While some public TCRs were present in many individuals, most TCR sequences turned up only very rarely across donors. A further reported finding was that TCR beta sequences accurately predicted the HLA-A and HLA-B alleles for most subjects in the first cohort. In an earlier analysis of approximately 590 of the donors, most TCR beta V segments appeared in productive rearrangements about 87% or about 30% of the time, broadly matching IMGT annotations. In a later analysis, several top co-occurrence clusters were reported to appear linked to parvovirus B19, influenza, CMV and Epstein-Barr virus. Linkage disequilibrium might explain the correlated functional status among segregating V segments, but an unknown experimental factor could not be excluded. An association between a missense DCLRE1C variant and V-gene and J-gene trimming of TCR beta chains was found in a later genetic analysis and replicated in an independent cohort. HLA typing was unavailable for some donors at each locus, so association tests used only the typed subset. Because counts were too low, more than 15 rarely observed V segments, including chromosome 9 orphons, were excluded from the earlier analysis of 587 of the donors. At a false discovery rate of 0.05, a later analysis linked some 18,000 TCR beta sequences to specific HLA alleles. Three of the identified cytomegalovirus-associated TCR beta chains were confirmed in vitro to be specific for cytomegalovirus antigens. In a later analysis, HLA-associated TCR beta chains showed more clonal expansion and lower generation probabilities than non-associated chains that were equally common. In this cohort, only TCR beta chains were sequenced, and detectable features were limited by the absence of alpha or paired-chain data. In the study, about 150 TCR beta chains were listed as associated with cytomegalovirus. When HLA alleles, especially DR and DQ, strongly co-occurred, TCR associations were difficult to assign to individual alleles. A later genetic analysis reported fewer N-insertions in productive TCRs among donors in an Asian-associated ancestry cluster than the roughly 690-donor mean. According to a later analysis, TCR association rates differed among HLA loci, with DRB1 alleles showing the most associated TCRs and HLA-C alleles showing the fewest. The presence/absence analyses assumed that sequencing depth was roughly uniform across donors, and that assumption may not be true. Cytomegalovirus status was reported to be diagnosed by the classifier with high specificity and sensitivity in both the original and validation cohorts. Most CMV-associated TCR beta chains appeared to be HLA-restricted in a later analysis, and the HLA associations seemed to be driven largely by CMV exposure. Some IMGT-functional V segments, including TRBV6-2 and TRBV6-3, could not be told apart with the 87-base-pair reads, so those segments were excluded. According to the authors, the approach could potentially be generalized to other disease states and immunological phenotypes. For the cohort, immune exposure information was limited to CMV serostatus. The sequencing pipeline was judged likely to have produced a cluster of highly shared sequence variants as a technical artifact.

The cohort consisted of more than 650 healthy bone marrow donors. At the time of sampling, every cohort member was nominally healthy, though immune exposures that went unrecorded were likely present. The donor was CMV seronegative and was included in the group of under 450 seronegative cohort members. Each donor provided a peripheral blood sample, and peripheral blood mononuclear cells were used for TCR beta sequencing. Genomic DNA was extracted from the blood cell samples with the Qiagen DNeasy Blood Extraction Kit. V is pared back by 5 bases and J by 2 bases, with 15 bases lying between the germline termini. Looking up the germline V gene yields CDR1 KGHSH and CDR2 LQKENI. Including the terminal cysteine and phenylalanine, the CDR3 comprises 15 residues. The DNA shown is the 45-base CDR3, in frame from base 1.

Rearrangement joined TRBV18 to TRBJ2-5; TRBD1 could be the D gene, as 5 bases match. The receptor was isolated from a woman in her 40s in good health and CMV-seronegative. Material: PBMCs. The CDR3 region reads CASSFTRTPQETQYF. In nucleotides, the sequence is TGTGCCAGCTCATTCACGCGGACACCTCAAGAGACCCAGTACTTC.